This is a list of T cell receptor beta chains from one sample in a study of beta chain features in type 1 diabetes. TCRdb keeps only in-frame clones here, not all; method: immunoSEQ multiplex PCR. The data show 130,000 or so clones, roughly 10% seen once. The material sequenced was central memory CD4+ T cells from blood. Every receptor here comes from a man younger than 45 with type 1 diabetes. Each CDR3 is given without its conserved first and last residue.

V gene,CDR3 protein
TRBV27,ASTLAGLGGKTDTQY
TRBV19,AGPGQGSSGANVLT
TRBV7-3,ASSLNLPTLGDTQY
TRBV20-1,SAHINYGYT
TRBV20-1,SATNYNEQF
TRBV5-4,ASSLPLGQGGSYEQY
TRBV7-6,ASSPGQGGETQY
TRBV5-8,ASSSLRMQY
TRBV11-3,ASSFGGPRNEQF
TRBV19,ASSISGQGYEQY
TRBV9,ASSVGPGVRGYT
TRBV9,ASSVGGSQPQH
TRBV2,ASKPTGTPNTEAF
TRBV30,AWTPDRNQPQH